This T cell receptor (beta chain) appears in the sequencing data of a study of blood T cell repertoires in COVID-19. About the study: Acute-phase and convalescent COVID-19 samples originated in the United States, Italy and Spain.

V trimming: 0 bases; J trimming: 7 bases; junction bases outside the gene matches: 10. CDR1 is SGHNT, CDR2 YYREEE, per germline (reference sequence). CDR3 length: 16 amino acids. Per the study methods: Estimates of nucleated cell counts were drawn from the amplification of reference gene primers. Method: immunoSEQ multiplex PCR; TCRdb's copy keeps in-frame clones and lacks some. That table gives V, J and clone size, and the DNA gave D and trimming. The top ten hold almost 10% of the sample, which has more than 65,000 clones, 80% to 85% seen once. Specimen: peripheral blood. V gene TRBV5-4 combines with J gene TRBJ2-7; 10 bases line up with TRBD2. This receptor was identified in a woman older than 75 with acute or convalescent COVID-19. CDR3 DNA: TGTGCCAGCAGCTTGGGACGGGGACTAGCGATGGGAGAGCAGTACTTC. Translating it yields CASSLGRGLAMGEQYF.